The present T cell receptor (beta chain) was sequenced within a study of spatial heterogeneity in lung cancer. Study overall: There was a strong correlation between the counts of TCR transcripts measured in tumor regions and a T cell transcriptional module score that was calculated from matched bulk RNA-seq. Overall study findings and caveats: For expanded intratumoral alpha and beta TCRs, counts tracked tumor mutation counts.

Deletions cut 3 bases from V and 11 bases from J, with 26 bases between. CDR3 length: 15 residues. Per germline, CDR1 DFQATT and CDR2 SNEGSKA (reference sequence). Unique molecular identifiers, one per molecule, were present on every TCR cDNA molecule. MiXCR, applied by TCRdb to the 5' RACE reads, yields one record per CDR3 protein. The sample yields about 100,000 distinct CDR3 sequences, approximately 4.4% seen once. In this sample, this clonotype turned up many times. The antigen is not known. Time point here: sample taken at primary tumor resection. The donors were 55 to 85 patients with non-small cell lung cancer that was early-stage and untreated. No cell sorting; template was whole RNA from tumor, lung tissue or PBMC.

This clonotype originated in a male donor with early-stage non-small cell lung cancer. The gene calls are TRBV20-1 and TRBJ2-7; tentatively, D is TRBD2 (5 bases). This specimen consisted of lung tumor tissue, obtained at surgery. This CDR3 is CSASGLGLPRNDEYF. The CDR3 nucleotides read TGCAGTGCTAGTGGGCTCGGACTCCCAAGAAACGACGAGTACTTC.